Presented here are 4 T cell receptor beta chains from one specimen sequenced in a study of CD8 T cell repertoires and HIV-1 epitope variants. Profiling relied on immunoSEQ multiplex PCR, and the TCRdb table lists in-frame clones only, not all of them. Here the sample spans about 3,100 clones, about 70% being singletons. The antigens of these receptors remain unknown. What was sequenced was cultured CD8+ T cells derived from PBMCs. The receptors come from a male donor with HIV.

This sequence joins TRBV6-4 and TRBJ1-6; D unclear. Germline CDR1 and CDR2: MRHNA and SNTAGT. The CDR3 covers 13 residues. Trimming took 2 bases from V and 5 from J, leaving 4 bases between them. CDR3 sequence reads: CASSDGDNSPLHF. CDR3 sequence (DNA): TGTGCCAGCAGTGACGGAGATAATTCACCCCTCCACTTT.

This chain connects TRBV19 to TRBJ2-1; 8 nucleotides line up with TRBD2. The germline gives CDR1 LNHDA, CDR2 SQIVND (reference sequence). Trimming cost V 6 bases and J 9 bases; bases outside gene matches: 10. The CDR3 sequence is 14 residues long. The CDR3 nucleotides are TGTGCCAGTAGCGGGTTGGCGGGGGGTGTTGAGCAGTTCTTC. The encoded protein is CASSGLAGGVEQFF. Full variable domain (remainder filled in from reference TRBV19 and TRBJ2-1): DGGITQSPKYLFRKEGQNVTLSCEQNLNHDAMYWYRQDPGQGLRLIYYSQIVNDFQKGDIAEGYSVSREKKESFPLTVTSAQKNPTAFYLCASSGLAGGVEQFFGPGTRLTVL.

This rearrangement joins TRBV27 to TRBJ1-1; D is ambiguous. The CDR3 runs 13 residues. With 6 bases removed from V and 7 bases from J, the gap between germline ends came to 15 bases. The germline gives CDR1 MNHEY, CDR2 SMNVEV (reference sequence). CDR3 coding DNA: TGTGCCAGCAGCCTCCGAGGGAGTGGTGAAGCTTTCTTT. Its protein is CASSLRGSGEAFF.

The gene calls are TRBV7-9 and TRBJ2-7; D gene ambiguous. V lost 4 bases and J 6 bases, leaving 13 bases between the germline ends. The CDR3 loop spans 13 amino acids. Germline CDR1 SEHNR, CDR2 FQNEAQ (reference sequence). The CDR3: CASSSDPQPEQYF. Here the CDR3 DNA reads TGTGCCAGCAGCTCGGACCCTCAGCCCGAGCAGTACTTC.